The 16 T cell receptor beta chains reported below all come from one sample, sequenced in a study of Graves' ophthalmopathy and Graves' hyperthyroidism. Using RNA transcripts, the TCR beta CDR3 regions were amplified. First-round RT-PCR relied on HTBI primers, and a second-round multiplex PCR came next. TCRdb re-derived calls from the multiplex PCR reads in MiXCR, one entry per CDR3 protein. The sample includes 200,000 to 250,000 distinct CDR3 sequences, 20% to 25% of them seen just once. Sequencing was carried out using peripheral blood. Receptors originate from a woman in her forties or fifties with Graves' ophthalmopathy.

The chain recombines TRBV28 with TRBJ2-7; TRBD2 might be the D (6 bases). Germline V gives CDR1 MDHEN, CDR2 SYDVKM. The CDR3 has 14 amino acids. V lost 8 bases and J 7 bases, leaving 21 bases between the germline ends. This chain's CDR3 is CASAGAGTFWEQYF. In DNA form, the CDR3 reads TGTGCCAGCGCTGGGGCGGGAACCTTTTGGGAGCAGTACTTC.

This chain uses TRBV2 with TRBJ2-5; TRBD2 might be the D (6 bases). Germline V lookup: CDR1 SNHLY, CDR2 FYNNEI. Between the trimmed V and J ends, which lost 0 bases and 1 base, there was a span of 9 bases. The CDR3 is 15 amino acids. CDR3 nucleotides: TGTGCCAGCAGTGAAGCAGGACTATGCCAAGAGACCCAGTACTTC. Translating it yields CASSEAGLCQETQYF.

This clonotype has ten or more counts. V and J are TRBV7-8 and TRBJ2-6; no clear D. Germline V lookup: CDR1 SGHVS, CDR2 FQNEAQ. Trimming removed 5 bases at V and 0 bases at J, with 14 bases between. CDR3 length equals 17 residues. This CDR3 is CASSPPRRFSGANVLTF. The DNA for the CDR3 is TGTGCCAGCAGCCCCCCTCGTCGGTTCTCTGGGGCCAACGTCCTGACTTTC.

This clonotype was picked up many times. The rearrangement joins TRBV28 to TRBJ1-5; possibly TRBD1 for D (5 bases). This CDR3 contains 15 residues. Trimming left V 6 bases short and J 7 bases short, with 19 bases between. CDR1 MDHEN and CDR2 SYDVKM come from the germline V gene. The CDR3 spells CASSPLGVGDQPQHF. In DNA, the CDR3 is TGTGCCAGCAGCCCTCTTGGGGTGGGGGACCAGCCCCAGCATTTT.

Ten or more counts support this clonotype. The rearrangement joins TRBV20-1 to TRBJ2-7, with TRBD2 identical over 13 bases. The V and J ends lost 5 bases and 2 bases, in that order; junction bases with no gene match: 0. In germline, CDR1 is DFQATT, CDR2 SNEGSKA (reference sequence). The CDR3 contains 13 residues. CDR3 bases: TGCAGTGCTGGACTAGCGGGGGCCTACGAGCAGTACTTC. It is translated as CSAGLAGAYEQYF.

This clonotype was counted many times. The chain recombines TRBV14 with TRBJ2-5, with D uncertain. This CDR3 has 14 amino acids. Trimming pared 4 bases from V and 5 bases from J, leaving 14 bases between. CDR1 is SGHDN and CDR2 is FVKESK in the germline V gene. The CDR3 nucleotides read TGTGCCAGCAGCCCATCCCGCCGGCGGGAGACCCAGTACTTC. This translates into CASSPSRRRETQYF.

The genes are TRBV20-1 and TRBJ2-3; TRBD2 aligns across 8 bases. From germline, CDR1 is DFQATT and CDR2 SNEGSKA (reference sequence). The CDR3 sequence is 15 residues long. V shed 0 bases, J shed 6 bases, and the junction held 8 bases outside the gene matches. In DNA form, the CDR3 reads TGCAGTGCTAGAGAGGATATAGCGGGGAGGGATACGCAGTATTTT. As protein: CSAREDIAGRDTQYF.

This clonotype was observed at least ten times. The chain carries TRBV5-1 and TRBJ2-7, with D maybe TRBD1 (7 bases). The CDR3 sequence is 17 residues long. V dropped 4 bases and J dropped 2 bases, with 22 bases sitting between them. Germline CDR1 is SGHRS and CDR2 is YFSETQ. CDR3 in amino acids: CASSPGRGASQAYEQYF. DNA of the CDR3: TGCGCCAGCAGCCCCGGCAGGGGGGCTAGCCAAGCCTACGAGCAGTACTTC.

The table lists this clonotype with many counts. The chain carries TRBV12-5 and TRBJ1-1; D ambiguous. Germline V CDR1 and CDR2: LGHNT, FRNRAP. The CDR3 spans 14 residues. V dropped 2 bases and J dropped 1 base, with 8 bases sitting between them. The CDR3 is CASGLLGPNTEAFF. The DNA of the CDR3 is TGTGCTAGTGGTTTGCTGGGCCCGAACACTGAAGCTTTCTTT.

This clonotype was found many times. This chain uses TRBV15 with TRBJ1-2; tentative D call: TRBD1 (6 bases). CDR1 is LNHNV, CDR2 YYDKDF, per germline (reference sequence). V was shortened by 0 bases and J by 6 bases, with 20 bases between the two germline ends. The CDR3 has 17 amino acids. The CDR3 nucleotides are TGTGCCACCAGCAGAGAGGGGGCGGGGGTGGCCTATAATGGCTACACCTTC. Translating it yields CATSREGAGVAYNGYTF.

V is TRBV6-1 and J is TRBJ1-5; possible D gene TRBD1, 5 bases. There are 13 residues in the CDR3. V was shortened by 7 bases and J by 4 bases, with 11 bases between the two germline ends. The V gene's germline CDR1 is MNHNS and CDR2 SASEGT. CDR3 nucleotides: TGTGCCAGCACTAGTCGGGGGAATCAGCCCCAGCATTTT. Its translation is CASTSRGNQPQHF.

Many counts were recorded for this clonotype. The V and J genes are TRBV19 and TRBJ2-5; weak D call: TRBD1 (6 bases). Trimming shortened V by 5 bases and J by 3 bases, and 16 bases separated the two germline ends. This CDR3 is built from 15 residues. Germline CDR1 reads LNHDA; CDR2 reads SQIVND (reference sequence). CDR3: CASSANDRIEETQYF. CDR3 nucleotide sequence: TGTGCCAGTAGTGCCAACGACAGGATAGAAGAGACCCAGTACTTC.

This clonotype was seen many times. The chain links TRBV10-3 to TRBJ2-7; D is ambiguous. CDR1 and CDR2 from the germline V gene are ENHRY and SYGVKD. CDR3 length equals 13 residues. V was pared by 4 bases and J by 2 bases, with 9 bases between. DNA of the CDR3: TGTGCCATCAGTGGTGGCAGCACCTACGAGCAGTACTTC. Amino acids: CAISGGSTYEQYF.

This CDR3 reads CASSVEGRAGYEQYF. CDR3 coding DNA: TGTGCCAGCAGCGTAGAGGGCAGGGCCGGCTACGAGCAGTACTTC. V is TRBV9 and J is TRBJ2-7; D may be TRBD1 (5 bases). Germline loops: CDR1 SGDLS, CDR2 YYNGEE. V gave up 0 bases and J gave up 3 bases, with 13 bases separating them. CDR3 length equals 15 residues.

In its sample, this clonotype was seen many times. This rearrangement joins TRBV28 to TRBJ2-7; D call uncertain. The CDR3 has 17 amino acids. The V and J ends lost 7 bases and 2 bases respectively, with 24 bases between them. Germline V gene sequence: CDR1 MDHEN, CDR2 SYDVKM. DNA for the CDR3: TGTGCCAGCACCCCACTCTCGGGTAGGATTAATACCTACGAGCAGTACTTC. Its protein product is CASTPLSGRINTYEQYF.

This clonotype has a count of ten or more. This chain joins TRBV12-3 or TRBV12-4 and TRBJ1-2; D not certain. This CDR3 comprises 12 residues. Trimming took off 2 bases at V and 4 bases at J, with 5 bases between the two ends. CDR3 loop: CASSLSAYGYTF. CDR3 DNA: TGTGCCAGCAGTTTATCTGCCTATGGCTACACCTTC.